These T cell receptor beta chains were read from a single sample in a study of T cell responses to AZD1222 COVID-19 vaccine. Measured with immunoSEQ multiplex PCR; TCRdb has only the in-frame clones, and not every one. Of about 69,000 clones in the sample, 70% to 90% are singletons; the top ten hold 25%. The input for sequencing was peripheral blood, taken 28 days after the second AZD1222 dose. The receptors here all came from an adult who received the AZD1222 COVID-19 vaccine. Each CDR3 is given with its conserved first and last residue. The D gene is left open where the match is weak. Size values are once, few and many counts, or a class for expanded clones, and some rows have none.

D gene: -; V gene: TRBV6-5; J gene: TRBJ2-7; clone size: -; CDR3 DNA: TGTGCCAGCAGTTCGACAGGTAGCTCCTACGAGCAGTACTTC; CDR3 protein: CASSSTGSSYEQYF
D gene: -; V gene: TRBV7-9; J gene: TRBJ2-1; clone size: -; CDR3 DNA: TGTGCCAGCAGCTTAGCTAGGGCAAATGAGCAGTTCTTC; CDR3 protein: CASSLARANEQFF
D gene: TRBD1; V gene: TRBV5-4; J gene: TRBJ2-1; clone size: once; CDR3 DNA: TGTGCCAGCAGCCAGGACAGGGGGCGAAGCAATGAGCAGTTCTTC; CDR3 protein: CASSQDRGRSNEQFF
D gene: TRBD2; V gene: TRBV5-1; J gene: TRBJ2-1; clone size: -; CDR3 DNA: TGCGCCAGCGGCGGGCTAGCGGGAGGAGTTGAGCAGTTCTTC; CDR3 protein: CASGGLAGGVEQFF
D gene: TRBD2; V gene: TRBV4-2; J gene: TRBJ2-7; clone size: -; CDR3 DNA: TGTGCCAGCAGCCAAGGCACCCTAGCGGGAGGGTACGAGCAGTACTTC; CDR3 protein: CASSQGTLAGGYEQYF
D gene: -; V gene: TRBV29-1; J gene: TRBJ1-1; clone size: few; CDR3 DNA: TGCAGCGTTAGGAGACAGCTGAACACTGAAGCTTTCTTT; CDR3 protein: CSVRRQLNTEAFF
D gene: -; V gene: TRBV7-8; J gene: TRBJ2-5; clone size: -; CDR3 DNA: TGTGCCAGCACCTACCTCGGGCAGACCCAAGAGACCCAGTACTTC; CDR3 protein: CASTYLGQTQETQYF
D gene: -; V gene: TRBV10-2; J gene: TRBJ1-5; clone size: -; CDR3 DNA: TGCGCCAGCAGTAACTCGGGTTTCAATCAGCCCCAGCATTTT; CDR3 protein: CASSNSGFNQPQHF
D gene: -; V gene: TRBV27; J gene: TRBJ1-2; clone size: few; CDR3 DNA: TGTGCCAGCAGTTTGAGGGAGGGAAATGGCTACACCTTC; CDR3 protein: CASSLREGNGYTF
D gene: -; V gene: TRBV3-1/TRBV3-2; J gene: TRBJ1-2; clone size: -; CDR3 DNA: TGTGCCAGCAGATACCAGGGCGCTGAGGGCTACACCTTC; CDR3 protein: CASRYQGAEGYTF
D gene: TRBD1; V gene: TRBV5-1; J gene: TRBJ1-1; clone size: -; CDR3 DNA: TGCGCCAGCAGCTCCTGGACAGGAGGAAACACTGAAGCTTTCTTT; CDR3 protein: CASSSWTGGNTEAFF
D gene: -; V gene: TRBV6-5; J gene: TRBJ1-5; clone size: -; CDR3 DNA: TGTGCCAGCAGTCCTCAGGGGAGTCAGCCCCAGCATTTT; CDR3 protein: CASSPQGSQPQHF
D gene: -; V gene: TRBV21-1; J gene: TRBJ2-1; clone size: -; CDR3 DNA: TGTGCCAGCGCAAAGGTCGAACCACCTAACAATGAGCAGTTCTTC; CDR3 protein: CASAKVEPPNNEQFF
D gene: -; V gene: TRBV7-9; J gene: TRBJ1-1; clone size: once; CDR3 DNA: TGTGCCAGCAGCTTAGATCAGCTCACTGAAGCTTTCTTT; CDR3 protein: CASSLDQLTEAFF
D gene: TRBD1; V gene: TRBV10-3; J gene: TRBJ1-1; clone size: few; CDR3 DNA: TGTGCCATCAGTGAGGGACAGGGGGGAGAAGCTTTCTTT; CDR3 protein: CAISEGQGGEAFF
D gene: -; V gene: TRBV6-1; J gene: TRBJ1-4; clone size: -; CDR3 DNA: TGTGCCAGCAGTGAAGCTTCAACGCTGGGAAAACTGTTTTTT; CDR3 protein: CASSEASTLGKLFF
D gene: -; V gene: TRBV4-2; J gene: TRBJ1-4; clone size: -; CDR3 DNA: TGTGCCAGCAGCCCCCGAGTGGCAGGGTGGAATGAAAAACTGTTTTTT; CDR3 protein: CASSPRVAGWNEKLFF
D gene: TRBD2; V gene: TRBV19; J gene: TRBJ2-3; clone size: once; CDR3 DNA: TGTGCCAGTAGTAAGAGCGGGGGACCAGATACGCAGTATTTT; CDR3 protein: CASSKSGGPDTQYF
D gene: -; V gene: TRBV29-1; J gene: TRBJ2-7; clone size: -; CDR3 DNA: TGCAGCGTTGAAGGGCCGGACGATTCCTACGAGCAGTACTTC; CDR3 protein: CSVEGPDDSYEQYF
D gene: TRBD1; V gene: TRBV7-9; J gene: TRBJ1-2; clone size: -; CDR3 DNA: TGTGCCAGCAGCTTAGGACAGGGCTGGCGCGGCTACACCTTC; CDR3 protein: CASSLGQGWRGYTF
D gene: -; V gene: TRBV6-4; J gene: TRBJ1-4; clone size: once; CDR3 DNA: TGTGCCAGCAGTGACTCGTGGCAGGAGGAAGAAAAACTGTTTTTT; CDR3 protein: CASSDSWQEEEKLFF
D gene: -; V gene: TRBV21-1; J gene: TRBJ1-1; clone size: -; CDR3 DNA: TGTGCCAGCAGCAAAGCGCGGCGACAGGGTTGGAATGAAGCTTTCTTT; CDR3 protein: CASSKARRQGWNEAFF
D gene: -; V gene: TRBV19; J gene: TRBJ1-1; clone size: -; CDR3 DNA: TGTGCCAGTGTCTTCAGCACTGAAGCTTTCTTT; CDR3 protein: CASVFSTEAFF
D gene: TRBD1; V gene: TRBV5-1; J gene: TRBJ2-5; clone size: -; CDR3 DNA: TGCGCCAGCAGCTTGGGGACAGGGGGCAACCAAGAGACCCAGTACTTC; CDR3 protein: CASSLGTGGNQETQYF
D gene: TRBD1; V gene: TRBV18; J gene: TRBJ1-5; clone size: -; CDR3 DNA: TGTGCCAGCTCACCTGGAGGGGGCAACAATCAGCCCCAGCATTTT; CDR3 protein: CASSPGGGNNQPQHF
D gene: -; V gene: TRBV9; J gene: TRBJ2-7; clone size: -; CDR3 DNA: TGTGCCAGCAGCGTAGTATCCAGTTCCTATGAGCAGTACTTC; CDR3 protein: CASSVVSSSYEQYF
D gene: -; V gene: TRBV10-3; J gene: TRBJ2-7; clone size: once; CDR3 DNA: TGTGCCATCAGTGAGTCTAGTCCCTACGAGCAGTACTTC; CDR3 protein: CAISESSPYEQYF
D gene: -; V gene: TRBV7-9; J gene: TRBJ2-7; clone size: few; CDR3 DNA: TGTGCCAGCAGCTTGCTCGGGGACTTTGGGCCCTACGAGCAGTACTTC; CDR3 protein: CASSLLGDFGPYEQYF
D gene: TRBD2; V gene: TRBV11-1; J gene: TRBJ2-1; clone size: -; CDR3 DNA: TGTGCCAGCAGCTCCGGGAGCGGGAGTTCCGTCAATGAGCAGTTCTTC; CDR3 protein: CASSSGSGSSVNEQFF
D gene: -; V gene: TRBV21-1; J gene: TRBJ1-3; clone size: -; CDR3 DNA: TGTGCCAGCAGCAAAGGGGGACGCACTCGAAACACCATATATTTT; CDR3 protein: CASSKGGRTRNTIYF
D gene: -; V gene: TRBV21-1; J gene: TRBJ2-7; clone size: few; CDR3 DNA: TGTGCCAGCAGCAAAGAGCCTCGCGGACTAGCGCCGACCTACGAGCAGTACTTC; CDR3 protein: CASSKEPRGLAPTYEQYF
D gene: TRBD1; V gene: TRBV28; J gene: TRBJ1-2; clone size: -; CDR3 DNA: TGTGCCAGCCGGAGAGGGGGCGGCTACACCTTC; CDR3 protein: CASRRGGGYTF
D gene: TRBD2; V gene: TRBV5-4; J gene: TRBJ2-3; clone size: -; CDR3 DNA: TGTGCCAGCAGCTTACTAGCGGGGGCCACAGATACGCAGTATTTT; CDR3 protein: CASSLLAGATDTQYF
D gene: TRBD1; V gene: TRBV6-5; J gene: TRBJ2-7; clone size: -; CDR3 DNA: TGTGCCAGCAGTTTCCCTTTGACAGGGAGCACCTACGAGCAGTACTTC; CDR3 protein: CASSFPLTGSTYEQYF
D gene: TRBD1; V gene: TRBV19; J gene: TRBJ1-5; clone size: -; CDR3 DNA: TGTGCCAGTAGTATTGACAGGGGGCACAATCAGCCCCAGCATTTT; CDR3 protein: CASSIDRGHNQPQHF
D gene: -; V gene: TRBV7-9; J gene: TRBJ2-6; clone size: -; CDR3 DNA: TGTGCCAGCAGCTTAGAAGGGGGACGGAGCCTCTCTGGGGCCAACGTCCTGACTTTC; CDR3 protein: CASSLEGGRSLSGANVLTF
D gene: -; V gene: TRBV12-3/TRBV12-4; J gene: TRBJ2-2; clone size: once; CDR3 DNA: TGTGCCAGCAATTGGAGGGAAATGGGGGAGCTGTTTTTT; CDR3 protein: CASNWREMGELFF
D gene: -; V gene: TRBV14; J gene: TRBJ2-1; clone size: -; CDR3 DNA: TGTGCCAGCAGCCACCTAAGGGTTCGGCAGGCAGGGTATGAGCAGTTCTTC; CDR3 protein: CASSHLRVRQAGYEQFF
D gene: -; V gene: TRBV19; J gene: TRBJ1-1; clone size: -; CDR3 DNA: TGTGCCAGTAGTATTACCGGGAGGAGATATACTGAAGCTTTCTTT; CDR3 protein: CASSITGRRYTEAFF
D gene: TRBD1; V gene: TRBV11-2; J gene: TRBJ2-7; clone size: -; CDR3 DNA: TGTGCCAGCAGCCTTGGACAGGGGAGTTTGTACGAGCAGTACTTC; CDR3 protein: CASSLGQGSLYEQYF
D gene: -; V gene: TRBV6-5; J gene: TRBJ1-2; clone size: once; CDR3 DNA: TGTGCCAGCAGTTATGGGGGGGCTAATGGCTACACCTTC; CDR3 protein: CASSYGGANGYTF
D gene: TRBD1; V gene: TRBV19; J gene: TRBJ1-5; clone size: -; CDR3 DNA: TGTGCCAGTAGTACGACAGGGTTTGCGCCCCAGCATTTT; CDR3 protein: CASSTTGFAPQHF
D gene: -; V gene: TRBV9; J gene: TRBJ2-4; clone size: -; CDR3 DNA: TGTGCCAGCAGCGTAGTCTTGAGTTGGGGCGAGACACGGGTTTTAGTCAAAAACATTCAGTACTTC; CDR3 protein: CASSVVLSWGETRVLVKNIQYF
D gene: -; V gene: TRBV7-6; J gene: TRBJ1-5; clone size: -; CDR3 DNA: TGTGCCAGCAGCTTGATGGGGGGGAGGAGCAATCAGCCCCAGCATTTT; CDR3 protein: CASSLMGGRSNQPQHF
D gene: -; V gene: TRBV5-1; J gene: TRBJ1-1; clone size: -; CDR3 DNA: TGCGCCAGCAGCCCGTTTGGGGGGTACACTGAAGCTTTCTTT; CDR3 protein: CASSPFGGYTEAFF
D gene: TRBD2; V gene: TRBV15; J gene: TRBJ2-3; clone size: -; CDR3 DNA: TGTGCCACCAGCAGAGACGGGGGGGAGGTGAATACGCAGTATTTT; CDR3 protein: CATSRDGGEVNTQYF
D gene: -; V gene: TRBV6-5; J gene: TRBJ2-1; clone size: -; CDR3 DNA: TGTGCCAGCTCGGTCGGAGGTCTGCACAATGAGCAGTTCTTC; CDR3 protein: CASSVGGLHNEQFF
D gene: -; V gene: TRBV21-1; J gene: TRBJ1-1; clone size: -; CDR3 DNA: TGTGCCAGCAGCCCTCACAAACCCTTCCCGGGACAGATGAACACTGAAGCTTTCTTT; CDR3 protein: CASSPHKPFPGQMNTEAFF
D gene: TRBD2; V gene: TRBV4-1; J gene: TRBJ2-3; clone size: -; CDR3 DNA: TGCGCCAGCAGCCAAGGGACTAGCGGGGGTAACACAGATACGCAGTATTTT; CDR3 protein: CASSQGTSGGNTDTQYF
D gene: -; V gene: TRBV3-1/TRBV3-2; J gene: TRBJ2-7; clone size: -; CDR3 DNA: TGTGCCAGCAGTCGCTCCTACGAGCAGTACTTC; CDR3 protein: CASSRSYEQYF
D gene: -; V gene: TRBV18; J gene: TRBJ1-1; clone size: -; CDR3 DNA: TGTGCCAGCTCACCCGACATCAGAGGCACTGAAGCTTTCTTT; CDR3 protein: CASSPDIRGTEAFF
D gene: TRBD1; V gene: TRBV11-3; J gene: TRBJ1-1; clone size: -; CDR3 DNA: TGTGCCAGCAGCCAAATGGGACAGGGAGACACTGAAGCTTTCTTT; CDR3 protein: CASSQMGQGDTEAFF
D gene: TRBD1; V gene: TRBV7-6; J gene: TRBJ2-3; clone size: -; CDR3 DNA: TGTGCCAGCAGCCGACAGGGCCTCGCGTCTAGCACAGATACGCAGTATTTT; CDR3 protein: CASSRQGLASSTDTQYF
D gene: -; V gene: TRBV5-5; J gene: TRBJ1-5; clone size: -; CDR3 DNA: TGTGCCAGCAGCTTGAGCGCGTGGGGGACAAAAAGCAATCAGCCCCAGCATTTT; CDR3 protein: CASSLSAWGTKSNQPQHF
D gene: -; V gene: TRBV7-3; J gene: TRBJ1-1; clone size: -; CDR3 DNA: TGTGCCAGCAGCGGGGGGCCTCGGAACACTGAAGCTTTCTTT; CDR3 protein: CASSGGPRNTEAFF
D gene: -; V gene: TRBV11-2; J gene: TRBJ2-2; clone size: -; CDR3 DNA: TGTGCCAGCAGCTTACTACTCGCCGACAGCGGGGAGCTGTTTTTT; CDR3 protein: CASSLLLADSGELFF
D gene: -; V gene: TRBV4-1; J gene: TRBJ1-1; clone size: few; CDR3 DNA: TGCGCCAGCAGCCATAGGGGGGCTCGCACTGAAGCTTTCTTT; CDR3 protein: CASSHRGARTEAFF
D gene: -; V gene: TRBV7-8; J gene: TRBJ2-1; clone size: -; CDR3 DNA: TGTGCCAGCAGCACAAGGGAGGGGGCGTGGGGGAATGAGCAGTTCTTC; CDR3 protein: CASSTREGAWGNEQFF